This T cell receptor beta chain was sequenced in a study of cytomegalovirus exposure and HLA in healthy donors (dated by TCRdb to about 2017). General notes on the study: According to an earlier analysis of 550 to 750 of the donors, about 180 million T cells yielded roughly 110 million unique TCR beta sequences and more than 250 Gb of sequence data. The number of typed donors differed by locus: roughly 620-630 for A, B, C, DRB1 and DQB1; some 500 for DQA1; 600 to 610 for DPA1; and around 470 for DPB1. An early release covering 550 to 650 HLA-typed donors comprised approximately 290 gigabases of sequencing data and some 79 million unique TCR sequences. The study aimed to test whether signatures of past pathogen exposure could be identified by cataloging public T cell receptors. Of the 350 to 450 genotyped donors, around 81% fell in the genetic ancestry cluster associated with self-reported Caucasian donors. To predict cytomegalovirus infection status, the study brought together high-throughput TCR immunosequencing, statistical association of individual TCRs with disease status, and machine learning. A later genetic analysis took genome-wide SNP genotypes for about three fifths of the roughly 670 donors and used that subset as a discovery cohort. Donor age, sex, ethnicity and CMV serostatus were collected together with the repertoire data. To study patterns of TCR occurrence, a later analysis re-analyzed previously published TCR beta repertoires from 600 to 750 donors and added high-resolution HLA genotyping. In the later analysis, no new phenotypic data were used to find candidate immune exposures; instead, reliance was placed on TCR beta sequences and their occurrence across donors. An earlier analysis of 587 of the donors used high-throughput TCR beta sequencing to judge whether each TCR beta V gene segment behaved as functional or pseudogenic. HLA typing included class I and class II loci at four-digit resolution. Every discovery cohort repertoire had been produced on one sequencing platform. Among about 390 genotyped donors of the cohort, an average of approximately 250,000 unique TCR beta nucleotide sequences were sequenced per donor, around 18% of them non-productive. In addition to the first cohort of 650 to 750 subjects, a separate validation cohort of approximately 120 different subjects was used. The T cell repertoires of 666 subjects were profiled by immunosequencing and related to cytomegalovirus serostatus. Because of strong linkage in the cohort, roughly five DR-DQ haplotypes were treated as single units for association and clustering. General conclusions and limits of the study: CMV serostatus was the only immune exposure information available for the cohort. A later genetic analysis reported fewer N-insertions in productive TCRs among donors in an Asian-associated ancestry cluster than the roughly 700-donor mean. In the study, 150 to 200 TCR beta chains were listed as associated with cytomegalovirus. Some IMGT-functional V segments, including TRBV6-2 and TRBV6-3, could not be distinguished by the 87-base-pair reads and were therefore excluded. In an earlier analysis of 587 of the donors, most TCR beta V segments were observed in productive rearrangements about 90% or about 30% of the time, broadly matching IMGT annotations. A group of highly shared sequence variants was considered likely to be a technical artifact of the sequencing pipeline. Because counts were too low, seventeen rarely observed V segments, including chromosome 9 orphons, were excluded from the earlier analysis of a few hundred of the donors. Presence/absence analyses assumed roughly uniform sequencing depth across donors, an assumption that may not hold. In a later genetic analysis, a missense DCLRE1C variant was associated with V-gene and J-gene trimming of TCR beta chains, and the association was replicated in an independent cohort. A later analysis associated about 17,000 TCR beta sequences with specific HLA alleles at a false discovery rate of 0.05. This cohort had only TCR beta chains sequenced, and the lack of alpha or paired-chain data limited which features could be detected. According to a later analysis, most CMV-associated TCR beta chains appeared to be HLA-restricted, and the HLA associations seemed to be driven largely by CMV exposure. A later analysis reported that several top co-occurrence clusters appeared linked to parvovirus B19, influenza, CMV and Epstein-Barr virus. In both the original and validation cohorts, the classifier was reported to diagnose cytomegalovirus status with high specificity and sensitivity. According to the authors, the approach could potentially be generalized to other disease states and immunological phenotypes. Across donors, most TCR sequences were observed very rarely, whereas some public TCRs were present in many individuals. Three of the identified cytomegalovirus-associated TCR beta chains were confirmed in vitro to be specific for cytomegalovirus antigens. A further reported finding was that TCR beta sequences accurately predicted the HLA-A and HLA-B alleles for most subjects in the first cohort. Correlated functional status among segregating V segments might be attributable to linkage disequilibrium, but an unknown experimental factor could not be ruled out. When HLA alleles, especially DR and DQ, strongly co-occurred, TCR associations were difficult to assign to individual alleles. Because some donors lacked HLA typing at each locus, the association tests relied only on the typed subset. Compared with equally common non-associated chains, HLA-associated TCR beta chains in a later analysis were more clonally expanded and had lower generation probabilities. In a later analysis, the rate of TCR association differed among HLA loci, with DRB1 alleles having the most associated TCRs and HLA-C alleles having the fewest.

The protocol used for the library was the immunoSEQ multiplex PCR assay. The multiplex PCR relied on a mix of 60 forward primers for TCR Vbeta segments and 13 reverse primers for TCR Jbeta segments. Amplification of the CDR3 region of rearranged TCR beta genes was performed with a multiplex PCR assay on genomic DNA. Amplified TCR beta libraries were sequenced as 87-base-pair reads on the Illumina HiSeq System. Per the original workflow: A later analysis tallied around 87 million unique TCR beta chains across the 610 or so repertoires, and approximately 11 million of those chains were shared by two or more donors. Raw reads were error-corrected and collapsed into unique sequences with a nearest-neighbor algorithm that merged closely related sequences to remove PCR and sequencing errors. Alignment of CDR3 sequences to IMGT reference sequences was used to assign V, D and J gene segments. For a sequence to be retained, a match of at least six nucleotides was required to both a V gene segment and a J gene segment. Rearrangements were called productive when the CDR3 lacked stop codons and stayed in frame with V and J; all others were non-productive. Following IMGT convention, CDR3 was defined as the stretch from the second conserved V-encoded cysteine up to the conserved J-encoded phenylalanine. The earlier analysis of 500 to 750 of the donors excluded any sequence lacking an unambiguous match to a single V gene segment. In an earlier analysis of 587 of the donors, a V segment was called functional when productive rearrangements were above 56.7%, and segregating when the standard deviation between donors exceeded 5%. A statistical classification framework was built for diagnosing cytomegalovirus status from the catalog of TCR beta chain sequences. In a later analysis, TCR nucleotide sequences were compared against IMGT/GENE-DB human TR gene sequences so that V and J genes could be assigned. Using the TCRdist pipeline, a later analysis assigned CDR3 sequences along with most-parsimonious VDJ recombination scenarios. A later analysis defined each TCR beta chain by its CDR3 amino acid sequence plus V-gene family, and excluded reads lacking a unique V-gene family. To address suspected cross-contamination and a sequencing artifact, a later analysis removed roughly 640 highly shared, low-generation-probability nucleotide sequences. In a later analysis, a clonal expansion index for each public chain was calculated from normalized within-repertoire ranks of inferred template counts. A later analysis computed generation probabilities with a VDJ recombination model fitted to out-of-frame rearrangements, and checked the results against IGoR. Hypergeometric tests were used in a later analysis to score TCR-TCR, TCR-HLA and TCR-CMV co-occurrence, with a repertoire-size bias correction applied to the TCR pairs. False discovery rates were estimated in a later analysis by permuting HLA or CMV assignments 20 times. In a later analysis, co-occurring TCRs were grouped using DBSCAN, and TCRdist sequence similarity was added for clustering within HLA-allele-positive subsets. For co-occurrence clustering, repertoires with fewer than 30,000 or more than 120,000 public chains were excluded, along with four to six repertoires with anomalous nucleotide sharing. TCRdb provides this immuneACCESS table in a form limited to in-frame rearrangements. Some clones are lacking; in checked studies, under half of them reflect an unresolved V gene, and why the rest are absent is not known. V and J calls plus clone size are reproduced from that table; the DNA served to infer D and trimming. The sample data list fewer than 200,000 clones, and around 81% of these were observed just once. In total, the top ten clones hold 2% to 2.5% of the sample.

Note on this clone: It has no known antigen specificity. Base quality data are lacking; no much larger clone is found one base away.

The cohort comprised 550 to 700 healthy bone marrow donors. Cohort members were all nominally healthy when sampled, although unrecorded immune exposures were likely present. The donor was CMV seronegative and was included in the group of 352 seronegative cohort members. Each donor provided a peripheral blood sample, and peripheral blood mononuclear cells were used for TCR beta sequencing. Genomic DNA extraction from the blood cell samples was performed with the Qiagen DNeasy Blood Extraction Kit. The cysteine opens and the phenylalanine closes a CDR3 of 13 amino acids. The sequence is cut down to CDR3 DNA, 39 bases in frame from base 1. For CDR1 and CDR2, the germline V gene (reference sequence) lists SGHNT and YYREEE. Cut back by 5 bases and 4 bases, the V and J ends lie 13 bases apart.

The TCR comes from a woman younger than 45 in good health and CMV-seronegative. The sequencing sample was made of PBMCs. The V and J genes are TRBV5-4 and TRBJ2-7; tentative D gene TRBD2, with 5 bases matching. The nucleotide sequence reads as follows: TGTGCCAGCAGACCAGACGGGGTTTACGAGCAGTACTTC. The translation is CASRPDGVYEQYF.